A single TCR beta chain is shown here with its context. Its antigen is not identified. This entry belongs to a study of T cells in Graves' hyperthyroidism and ophthalmopathy. Overall study findings and caveats: Blood also held most thyroid clonotypes expanded beyond 0.001.

RNA transcripts gave rise to amplified TCR beta CDR3 regions. The study used the HTBI primer set for a first-round RT-PCR of the TCR CDR3. TCRdb reprocessed the multiplex PCR reads via MiXCR and lists one record per CDR3 protein. The sample contains 250,000 or so distinct CDR3 sequences, roughly 15% of which appear only once. V lost 3 bases to trimming and J lost 9 bases; unmatched junction nucleotides: 13. CDR1 is LNHDA and CDR2 is SQIVND in the germline V gene (reference sequence). This CDR3 contains 17 residues. What was sequenced was blood. The clonotype originates from a woman between 45 and 60 years old with Graves' hyperthyroidism that later progressed to Graves' ophthalmopathy. The chain uses TRBV19 and TRBJ2-1, with 11 bases fitting TRBD1. This CDR3 is CASSMTPRDRGYLEQFF. The DNA of the CDR3 is TGTGCCAGTAGTATGACCCCCCGGGACAGGGGGTATCTTGAGCAGTTCTTC.